Below are 20 T cell receptor beta chains sequenced from a single sample in a study of cytomegalovirus exposure and HLA in healthy donors. The PCR was carried out with 60 Vbeta primers and 13 Jbeta primers. Sequencing used immunoSEQ multiplex PCR; TCRdb keeps in-frame clones, though not all of them. The sample has about 130,000 clones, roughly 15% seen once. Sequencing was performed on PBMCs. All receptors come from a female donor in good health and CMV-seropositive.

V is TRBV19 and J is TRBJ2-1, with D perhaps matching TRBD1 (7 bases). V was cut by 5 bases and J by 5 bases, with 13 bases left in between. CDR1 is LNHDA, CDR2 SQIVND, per germline (reference sequence). This CDR3 contains 14 residues. Here the CDR3 reads CASSYPGGNNEQFF. The CDR3 bases are TGTGCCAGTAGTTACCCAGGGGGGAACAATGAGCAGTTCTTC.

The chain links TRBV4-2 to TRBJ2-7; TRBD1 agrees at 7 bases. The CDR3 is 15 residues long. The V and J ends lost 3 bases and 2 bases, in that order; junction bases with no gene match: 7. CDR1 is LGHNA, CDR2 YNFKEQ, per germline. The CDR3 spells CASSQVGQDAYEQYF. The CDR3 region has the DNA TGTGCCAGCAGCCAGGTTGGACAGGACGCCTACGAGCAGTACTTC.

The chain recombines TRBV28 with TRBJ2-1; D ambiguous. The germline CDR1 and CDR2 sequences are MDHEN and SYDVKM. The length of the CDR3 is 15 residues. V was trimmed by 5 bases and J by 0 bases, leaving 11 bases between them. The CDR3 sequence is CASSPEMSSYNEQFF. CDR3 sequence (DNA): TGTGCCAGCAGTCCCGAAATGAGCTCCTACAATGAGCAGTTCTTC.

As for this clone: One junction end does not reproduce the germline sequence, and a read error may be involved. DNA for the CDR3: TGTGCCAGCAGTGGCGGGGGGCTCTCCTCCGAGCAGTACTTC. The encoded protein is CASSGGGLSSEQYF. The V call is TRBV28, the J call TRBJ2-7; 8 bases map to TRBD2. Germline V gene lookup returns CDR1 MDHEN and CDR2 SYDVKM. The CDR3 has 14 residues.

This clone was counted a few times. This chain connects TRBV28 to TRBJ2-7; 7 bases map to TRBD2. There are 12 residues in the CDR3. After removal of 5 bases from V and 7 bases from J, the junction contained 5 bases not matched to a gene. CDR1 and CDR2 (germline): MDHEN, SYDVKM. In nucleotides, the CDR3 is TGTGCCAGCAGTGGCCTCGGGAGGGAGCAGTACTTC. This encodes CASSGLGREQYF.

The rearrangement links TRBV15 to TRBJ2-1; 7 bases are shared with TRBD1. This CDR3 is built from 14 residues. V lost 5 bases to trimming and J lost 2 bases; unmatched junction nucleotides: 3. CDR1 is LNHNV, CDR2 YYDKDF, per germline (reference sequence). CDR3 sequence (DNA): TGTGCCACCAGCTCAGGGACAGCCTACAATGAGCAGTTCTTC. This encodes CATSSGTAYNEQFF.

This clone was observed a handful of times. J is TRBJ1-1 and V is TRBV6-6; a weak D match, TRBD1 (5 bases). Germline V gives CDR1 MNHNY, CDR2 SVGAGI (reference sequence). Trimming took off 6 bases at V and 2 bases at J, with 10 bases between the two ends. The CDR3 contains 13 residues. The DNA of the CDR3 is TGTGCCAGCAGAGGGGTCGGTAACACTGAAGCTTTCTTT. Translated, it gives CASRGVGNTEAFF.

This chain connects TRBV27 to TRBJ1-2, with D tentatively TRBD1 (6 bases). This CDR3 contains 14 residues. The germline V gene encodes CDR1 MNHEY and CDR2 SMNVEV (reference sequence). V lost 7 bases to trimming and J lost 1 base, with 13 bases between them. Written as DNA, the CDR3 is TGTGCCAGCAAAACAACAGGGTTTAACTATGGCTACACCTTC. It yields the protein CASKTTGFNYGYTF.

This chain uses TRBV7-2 with TRBJ2-7; possible D gene TRBD2, 6 bases. The V gene's germline CDR1 is SGHTA and CDR2 FQGNSA. The CDR3 length is 17 residues. The V gene lost 5 bases and the J gene lost 6 bases, with 26 bases spanning the gap. For the CDR3, the DNA is TGTGCCAGCAGCCGAACACACAATTCAGGGAGGATAGGCGAGCAGTACTTC. This gives the protein CASSRTHNSGRIGEQYF. Variable domain in full (rest from reference TRBV7-2 and TRBJ2-7): GAGVSQSPSNKVTEKGKDVELRCDPISGHTALYWYRQSLGQGLEFLIYFQGNSAPDKSGLPSDRFSAERTGGSVSTLTIQRTQQEDSAVYLCASSRTHNSGRIGEQYFGPGTRLTVT.

CDR3 nucleotide sequence: TGTGCCAGCAGCTCGGTCGAGCGTACCCAAGAGACCCAGTACTTC. As protein: CASSSVERTQETQYF. The chain uses TRBV5-4 and TRBJ2-5, with D unclear. This CDR3 spans 15 amino acids. Between the trimmed V and J ends, which lost 3 bases and 1 base, there was a span of 13 bases. Per the germline V gene, CDR1 is SGHNT and CDR2 is YYREEE (reference sequence). Full variable domain (remainder filled in from reference TRBV5-4 and TRBJ2-5): ETGVTQSPTHLIKTRGQQVTLRCSSQSGHNTVSWYQQALGQGPQFIFQYYREEENGRGNFPPRFSGLQFPNYSSELNVNALELDDSALYLCASSSVERTQETQYFGPGTRLLVL.

In DNA form, the CDR3 reads TGCGCCAGCAGCCTGTCCGGGGGGCTGAGCTCCTACGAGCAGTACTTC. Amino acids: CASSLSGGLSSYEQYF. The chain is built from TRBV4-1 and TRBJ2-7, with D maybe TRBD2 (7 bases). Germline assignment: CDR1 MGHRA and CDR2 YSYEKL. The CDR3 covers 16 residues. V lost 4 bases, J lost 0 bases, and 16 bases lay in between.

On this clone: Its ends do not fully match the called genes, so a read error is possible. This chain connects TRBV19 to TRBJ2-3; 10 bases are shared with TRBD2. CDR1 is LNHDA, CDR2 SQIVND, per germline (reference sequence). There are 16 residues in the CDR3. For the CDR3, the DNA is TGTGCCAGTAGCATAGGACTAGCGGTTCCCACAGATACGCAGTATTTT. Translating it yields CASSIGLAVPTDTQYF. Together with reference TRBV19 and TRBJ2-3, the CDR3 gives the full variable domain: DGGITQSPKYLFRKEGQNVTLSCEQNLNHDAMYWYRQDPGQGLRLIYYSQIVNDFQKGDIAEGYSVSREKKESFPLTVTSAQKNPTAFYLCASSIGLAVPTDTQYFGPGTRLTVL.

The rearrangement joins TRBV25-1 to TRBJ1-2, with D unclear. The V and J ends lost 9 bases and 3 bases respectively, with 8 bases between them. The CDR3 is 11 amino acids. Germline CDR1 and CDR2: MGHDK and SYGVNS. CDR3 sequence (DNA): TGTGCCAGTCGATACTACTATGGCTACACCTTC. Its protein product is CASRYYYGYTF.

The chain uses TRBV19 and TRBJ1-5; D call uncertain. V lost 9 bases, J lost 3 bases, and 18 bases lay in between. The CDR3 is made up of 15 amino acids. Germline V gene data show CDR1 as LNHDA and CDR2 as SQIVND (reference sequence). The CDR3 nucleotides are TGTGCCAGCCGGTTCGGGTTGTTGCCCAATCAGCCCCAGCATTTT. This translates into CASRFGLLPNQPQHF.

The gene calls are TRBV9 and TRBJ2-5; D gene ambiguous. With 0 bases removed from V and 0 bases from J, the gap between germline ends came to 9 bases. From germline, CDR1 is SGDLS and CDR2 YYNGEE. The CDR3 contains 15 residues. The CDR3 nucleotides are TGTGCCAGCAGCGTAGGACGGCGGTACCAAGAGACCCAGTACTTC. It specifies CASSVGRRYQETQYF.

The V and J genes are TRBV28 and TRBJ1-5, with TRBD1 matching 10 bases. CDR1 and CDR2 (germline): MDHEN, SYDVKM. The V segment lost 7 bases and the J segment 5 bases; nucleotides outside the gene matches: 5. The CDR3 has 14 amino acids. CDR3 protein: CASKRDRGHQPQHF. In DNA form, the CDR3 reads TGTGCCAGCAAACGGGACAGGGGACATCAGCCCCAGCATTTT.

This clone was observed a few times. The V and J genes are TRBV28 and TRBJ2-1; TRBD2 aligns across 11 bases. CDR1 is MDHEN and CDR2 is SYDVKM in the germline V gene. This CDR3 contains 16 residues. Germline trimming cut 2 bases from V and 5 bases from J; bases unmatched to any gene: 5. CDR3 protein: CASSLGLAGNHNEQFF. The CDR3 bases are TGTGCCAGCAGTTTAGGACTAGCGGGTAACCACAATGAGCAGTTCTTC.

There are a few counts of this clone. V gene TRBV28 combines with J gene TRBJ2-7; D gene ambiguous. Germline CDR1 MDHEN, CDR2 SYDVKM. Trimming removed 3 bases from V and 0 bases from J, with 6 bases in between. The CDR3 is 13 amino acids. CDR3 bases: TGTGCCAGCAGTTTCTATAGCTCCTACGAGCAGTACTTC. This gives the protein CASSFYSSYEQYF.

This clone was detected a few times. The chain uses TRBV6-5 and TRBJ1-1; unclear D gene. CDR1 MNHEY and CDR2 SVGAGI come from the germline V gene. Trimming left V 2 bases short and J 3 bases short, with 7 bases between. This CDR3 contains 13 residues. CDR3 in DNA: TGTGCCAGCAGTTACATGCGGGACACTGAAGCTTTCTTT. Amino acid sequence: CASSYMRDTEAFF.

The DNA for the CDR3 is TGTGCCAGTAGTATGGCCCCCTCCTACGAGCAGTACTTC. Translating it yields CASSMAPSYEQYF. This chain uses TRBV19 with TRBJ2-7; D gene uncertain. CDR3 size: 13 residues. Germline values: CDR1 LNHDA, CDR2 SQIVND (reference sequence). The V end lost 3 bases, the J end lost 0 bases, and 6 bases lay between the germline ends.